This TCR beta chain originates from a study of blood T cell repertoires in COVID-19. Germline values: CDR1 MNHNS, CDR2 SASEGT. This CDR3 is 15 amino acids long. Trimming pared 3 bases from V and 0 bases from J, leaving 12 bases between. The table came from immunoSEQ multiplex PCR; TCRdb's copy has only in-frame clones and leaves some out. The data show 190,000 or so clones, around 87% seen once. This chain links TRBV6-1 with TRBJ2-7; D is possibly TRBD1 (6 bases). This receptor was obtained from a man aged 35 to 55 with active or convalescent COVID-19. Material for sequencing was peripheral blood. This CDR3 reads CASSEIGDISYEQYF. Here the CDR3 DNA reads TGTGCCAGCAGTGAGATCGGGGACATCTCCTACGAGCAGTACTTC.